The subject of this entry is one T cell receptor beta chain. This sample is drawn from a study of blood T cell repertoires in COVID-19. Across the whole study: T cells, B-cell-depleted T cells, or PBMCs provided the cDNA or gDNA that served as material.

Recruits, aged roughly 18 to 100 years, lived in 24 US areas. Grouping used clinical history reported by participants in a survey and questionnaire. Trimming at V came to 4 bases and at J to 2 bases, leaving 15 bases not matched to a gene. CDR3 length: 20 residues. In germline, CDR1 is SSHAT, CDR2 FNYEAQ (reference sequence). In the original analysis: Nucleated cell counts were estimated from reference gene primer amplification. Here immunoSEQ multiplex PCR was the method, and the copy in TCRdb shows in-frame clones only, minus some. V and J calls plus clone size are reproduced from that table; the DNA served to infer D and trimming. Of approximately 440,000 clones listed, about 90% are singletons.

The receptor's source is a man between 18 and 35 years old who had recovered from COVID-19. J is TRBJ1-4 and V is TRBV7-7, with 11 bases that match TRBD1. The sequenced sample consisted of PBMCs or T cells enriched from blood (not recorded which). The CDR3 DNA sequence: TGTGCCAGCAGCTCAAGTCCCCGGGACAGGGGGAGTCGCACTAATGAAAAACTGTTTTTT. Translation gives CASSSSPRDRGSRTNEKLFF.